These 8 T cell receptor beta chains originate from one sample sequenced in a study of sequential checkpoint blockade in melanoma. The method was immunoSEQ multiplex PCR; TCRdb's version includes in-frame clones alone and lacks a portion of them. The sample lists about 10,000 clones; approximately 76% were seen once. The treatment: randomized to nivolumab then ipilimumab (arm A) or the reverse (arm B). The sample in question was CD8+ T cells sorted from blood (inferred from file names), obtained from a patient given nivolumab and ipilimumab in sequence. The receptor source for this set is a human donor with melanoma.

The V gene is TRBV30, the J gene TRBJ2-7; a weak D match, TRBD2 (6 bases). The CDR3 runs 13 residues. Between the trimmed V and J ends, which lost 6 bases and 2 bases, there was a span of 14 bases. Germline V CDR1 and CDR2: GTSNPN, SVGIG (reference sequence). CDR3 region: CACHGRGPYEQYF. The CDR3 DNA sequence: TGTGCCTGCCACGGGCGGGGCCCCTACGAGCAGTACTTC.

This clone was picked up a small number of times. The V and J genes are TRBV27 and TRBJ1-2; 7 bases map to TRBD1. Germline CDR1 and CDR2: MNHEY and SMNVEV (reference sequence). CDR3 length: 16 residues. V lost 6 bases to trimming and J lost 6 bases; unmatched junction nucleotides: 16. In DNA, the CDR3 is TGTGCCAGCAGAACGCGGGACAGCGATAGGATGGATGGCTACACCTTC. It translates to CASRTRDSDRMDGYTF.

Of note for this clone: Germline is not matched at one junction end, which may reflect a read error. CDR3 nucleotide sequence: TGCGCCAGCGCAAGGACAGGGAGCTCCTACGAGCAGTACTTC. Its translation: CASARTGSSYEQYF. V and J are TRBV5-8 and TRBJ2-7; 8 nucleotides align to TRBD1. CDR1 is SGHTS and CDR2 is YDEGEE in the germline V gene. This CDR3 is built from 14 residues.

The gene calls are TRBV27 and TRBJ1-6, with D possibly being TRBD1 (6 bases). CDR1 and CDR2 (germline): MNHEY, SMNVEV (reference sequence). This CDR3 region has 15 residues. Between the trimmed V and J ends, which lost 4 bases and 6 bases, there was a span of 13 bases. The chain's CDR3 is CASSSAGAFNSPLHF. The CDR3 DNA sequence: TGTGCCAGCAGTTCGGCAGGGGCCTTTAATTCACCCCTCCACTTT.

The chain is built from TRBV6-5 and TRBJ1-1, with 7 bases fitting TRBD1. This CDR3 has 15 residues. V was pared by 4 bases and J by 3 bases, with 8 bases of the junction left unmatched. From germline, CDR1 is MNHEY and CDR2 SVGAGI. The CDR3 sequence is CASSSWVGGYTEAFF. The CDR3 nucleotides read TGTGCCAGCAGTTCCTGGGTAGGGGGCTACACTGAAGCTTTCTTT.

The chain has TRBV6-1 and TRBJ1-2; TRBD1 matches at 10 bases. The CDR3 has 17 residues. J gave up 4 bases and V 3 bases, and 11 bases lay outside the gene matches. Germline V gene data show CDR1 as MNHNS and CDR2 as SASEGT. CDR3 DNA sequence: TGTGCCAGCAGTGACGGGACAGGGGAAGGAATTGGCTATGGCTACACCTTC. It yields the protein CASSDGTGEGIGYGYTF.

V gene TRBV6-1 combines with J gene TRBJ1-5; D unresolved. CDR3 length: 14 residues. V was cut by 6 bases and J by 0 bases, with 9 bases left in between. Germline CDR1 and CDR2: MNHNS and SASEGT. CDR3 sequence reads: CASSTAYSNQPQHF. The CDR3 nucleotides are TGTGCCAGCAGCACAGCCTATAGCAATCAGCCCCAGCATTTT.

The sample holds one count of this clone. The J gene is TRBJ1-2, the V gene TRBV27; D not resolved. The CDR3 has 13 residues. The V end lost 6 bases, the J end lost 6 bases, and 14 bases lay between the germline ends. Germline V gene lookup returns CDR1 MNHEY and CDR2 SMNVEV (reference sequence). The CDR3 sequence is CASRRPGYDGYTF. DNA for the CDR3: TGTGCCAGCAGGAGACCGGGTTACGATGGCTACACCTTC.